This T cell receptor beta chain was retrieved from a study of T-cell memory formation after mild COVID-19. This CDR3 is 13 amino acids long. Germline V gives CDR1 SGHRS, CDR2 YFSETQ. Trimming cost V 5 bases and J 7 bases, with 13 bases left between them. On this clonotype itself: Antigen specificity is unknown.

TCRdb independently ran MiXCR on the 5' RACE reads; one entry per CDR3 protein. The data hold about 600,000 distinct CDR3 sequences, with about 20% observed a single time. General observations from the study: Mostly located in CM and EM were contracting CD4+ clones, with contracting CD8+ clones located in EMRA.

The clonotype comes from an adult woman who had mild COVID-19 (a few samples of this study predate the infection). Cell type and time point are not known. The sequenced sample was PBMCs or a T cell subset sorted from them (not recorded which). The V call is TRBV5-1, the J call TRBJ2-1; TRBD1 might be the D (5 bases). The CDR3 bases are TGCGCCAGCAGGGTGCAGGGTCAGAATGAGCAGTTCTTC. Translating it yields CASRVQGQNEQFF.